The 3 T cell receptor beta chains below all came from one sample that was sequenced in a study of T cells in Graves' hyperthyroidism and ophthalmopathy. TCR beta CDR3 regions were amplified from RNA. HTBI primers were used for first-round RT-PCR of the TCR CDR3. TCRdb reanalysed the multiplex PCR reads using MiXCR and keeps one entry per CDR3 protein. The sample holds approximately 690,000 distinct CDR3 sequences, less than 25% seen once. The specimen was blood. The source is a man aged 30 to 39 with Graves' ophthalmopathy.

This clonotype has just a few counts. The chain combines TRBV20-1 with TRBJ1-2; D is uncertain. CDR1 and CDR2 (germline): DFQATT, SNEGSKA (reference sequence). The V end lost 2 bases, the J end lost 2 bases, and 9 bases lay between the germline ends. CDR3 length: 13 residues. In nucleotides, the CDR3 is TGCAGTGCTAGACTCCGGGTGAACTATGGCTACACCTTC. This sequence encodes CSARLRVNYGYTF.

As regards this clonotype: One junction end disagrees with the germline gene, perhaps due to a read error. The chain carries TRBV28 and TRBJ2-7, with 12 bases lining up with TRBD1. Looked up from germline, CDR1 is MDHEN and CDR2 is SYDVKM. This CDR3 contains 15 residues. This CDR3 is CVSSRGGTGGNEQYF. In nucleotides, the CDR3 is TGTGTCAGCAGCAGAGGCGGGACAGGGGGCAACGAGCAGTACTTC. Filled out from reference TRBV28 and TRBJ2-7, the complete variable domain reads DVKVTQSSRYLVKRTGEKVFLECVQDMDHENMFWYRQDPGLGLRLIYFSYDVKMKEKGDIPEGYSVSREKKERFSLILESASTNQTSMYLCVSSRGGTGGNEQYFGPGTRLTVT.

The genes are TRBV20-1 and TRBJ2-7; possible D gene TRBD1, 6 bases. Between the trimmed V and J ends, which lost 3 bases and 1 base, there was a span of 19 bases. CDR3 length: 16 amino acids. From germline, CDR1 is DFQATT and CDR2 SNEGSKA (reference sequence). In nucleotides, the CDR3 is TGCAGTGCTAGTGAAATCGGGACACGATTTTCCTACGAGCAGTACTTC. It translates to CSASEIGTRFSYEQYF.